This TCR beta chain emerged from a study of blood T cell repertoires in COVID-19. The CDR3 length is 15 residues. V shed 3 bases and J shed 6 bases, with 13 bases lying between them. CDR1 and CDR2 from the germline V gene are SGHNT and YYREEE (reference sequence). Generated by immunoSEQ multiplex PCR, the TCRdb table keeps only in-frame clones and is missing some. The sample lists some 130,000 clones, approximately 85% occurring once. The material sequenced was peripheral blood. The chain joins TRBV5-4 to TRBJ1-6; D remains ambiguous. The sequence was obtained from a human donor in a cohort sampled during active COVID-19. CDR3 DNA sequence: TGTGCCAGCAGCTGGAGTTTTGAGACTAATTCACCCCTCCACTTT. This codes for CASSWSFETNSPLHF.